A single count supports the clone carrying this T cell receptor (beta chain). Its specificity is unknown. TCRdb's table, derived via immunoSEQ multiplex PCR, lists solely in-frame clones and lacks some. The table records roughly 2 million clones, roughly 95% of them present only once. The source of the sample is a study of shared clonotypes between healthy human individuals. Overall study: Used for every donor were three CD4 naive, three CD4 memory, two CD8 naive and one CD8 memory plate. General study points: Clonotype sharing among donors was expected to depend on sequencing depth. A limitation of the genetic and exposure-history diversity represented arose from few donors.

Positive CCR7 selection of CD45RO-negative cells yielded the naive CD8 cells, and terminally differentiated effector memory CD45RA+ cells were excluded. Germline CDR1 is SQVTM and CDR2 is ANQGSEA. The CDR3 is made up of 13 amino acids. Trimming removed 4 bases at V and 1 base at J, with 8 bases between. The TCR was taken from a man aged 18 to 35 in good health. The chain joins TRBV29-1 to TRBJ2-4; maybe TRBD2 (5 bases). The sample comprised naive CD8+ T cells sorted from blood. CDR3 residues: CSVVEGAKNIQYF. The CDR3 DNA follows: TGCAGCGTTGTTGAGGGTGCCAAAAACATTCAGTACTTC. Filled out from reference TRBV29-1 and TRBJ2-4, the complete variable domain reads SAVISQKPSRDICQRGTSLTIQCQVDSQVTMMFWYRQQPGQSLTLIATANQGSEATYESGFVIDKFPISRPNLTFSTLTVSNMSPEDSSIYLCSVVEGAKNIQYFGAGTRLSVL.